This T cell receptor beta chain was recovered during a study of T cell responses to AZD1222 COVID-19 vaccine (dated by TCRdb to about 2021). For the study in its entirety: AZD1222 recipients whose second dose came at about 4 weeks and those whose second dose came at about 12 weeks were combined into one group, since spike-specific TCR depth and breadth did not differ between the two schedules. A total of 233 trial participants underwent TCR sequencing, of whom about 210 had received two doses of AZD1222 and around 25 had received two doses of the MenACWY control vaccine. Trial participants were enrolled into age subgroups of 18-55, 56-69 and 70-plus years, which contained approximately 150, 28 and 58 TCR-sequenced participants, respectively.

The CDR3 regions of human TCRbeta chains were analyzed by immunosequencing. The original methods were these. TCRs in the repertoires were compared against a reference library of SARS-CoV-2-specific TCRs that had been generated with the MIRA antigen-specificity platform. Breadth was defined as the fraction of unique TCRs that were SARS-CoV-2-associated, and depth was defined as the fraction of total T cells that were SARS-CoV-2-associated. Using the MIRA data, each spike-specific TCR was assigned both to the spike region to which the TCR was reactive and to a CD4 or CD8 class. Log10-transformed breadth and depth values were compared by one-way ANOVA with Sidak's multiple comparisons tests. TCRdb mirrors the immuneACCESS table, restricted to in-frame sequences. Some clones are absent from its copies; in checked studies, under half trace to an unresolved V gene, and the reason for the others is unknown. V and J calls and clone size are as listed in that table; D and trimming were resolved from the DNA. The sample table contains 120,000 or so clones; only one count was recorded for over 70% of them. The ten largest account for around 6% of the sample.

From the cysteine through the phenylalanine, the CDR3 covers 16 amino acids. Only the CDR3 region is kept as DNA, spanning 48 bases read in frame from base 1. CDR1 and CDR2, looked up from the germline V gene, are KGHDR and SFDVKD. V loses 2 bases of germline sequence and J loses 2 bases, and the interval between the two ends is 13 bases. Interpreted using the paper, the time point label stands for: baseline before first vaccination. The vaccinee samples were drawn from two UK trials, COV001 and COV002, one of which was a single-blind randomized controlled phase 2/3 trial testing AZD1222 (ChAdOx1 nCoV-19) in healthy adults. Trial participant PBMC samples were collected at day 0 and day 28 after the second dose for TCRbeta chain sequencing. Concerning this clone: Its antigen is unknown. No much larger clone is present one base from it, and per-base qualities are unavailable.

Beyond this particular receptor, the publication reports: Most participants were white British and females outnumbered males, and the authors suggested that clonal diversity may have been underestimated. Conclusions about previously exposed vaccinees were limited because only a handful of AZD1222 recipients were SARS-CoV-2 seropositive at baseline. After two AZD1222 doses, both the breadth and the depth of spike-specific TCRs were significantly higher than at day 0 and than in MenACWY recipients. The vaccine-associated CD4 TCRs covered the entire spike protein, and the dominant responses fell in regions 160-218 and 743-854. Reportedly, almost half of the unique spike-specific TCRs recognized epitopes lying outside the regions that are mutated in the B.1.351 and B.1.1.7 variants. No day 14 peak-response samples were available, so repertoires were characterized only after the peak T cell response. In the small 56-69-year group, the increase in depth fell short of significance, most likely because of low power.

This TCR derives from an adult in good health. Sequences were derived from peripheral blood, sampled on day 0 of AZD1222 vaccination. This sequence uses TRBV24-1 and TRBJ2-3; the D call could be TRBD1 or TRBD2, with each sharing 7 bases. The CDR3 reads as follows: CATSDYRGGVTDTQYF. The base sequence is TGTGCCACCAGTGATTACAGGGGAGGGGTCACAGATACGCAGTATTTT.